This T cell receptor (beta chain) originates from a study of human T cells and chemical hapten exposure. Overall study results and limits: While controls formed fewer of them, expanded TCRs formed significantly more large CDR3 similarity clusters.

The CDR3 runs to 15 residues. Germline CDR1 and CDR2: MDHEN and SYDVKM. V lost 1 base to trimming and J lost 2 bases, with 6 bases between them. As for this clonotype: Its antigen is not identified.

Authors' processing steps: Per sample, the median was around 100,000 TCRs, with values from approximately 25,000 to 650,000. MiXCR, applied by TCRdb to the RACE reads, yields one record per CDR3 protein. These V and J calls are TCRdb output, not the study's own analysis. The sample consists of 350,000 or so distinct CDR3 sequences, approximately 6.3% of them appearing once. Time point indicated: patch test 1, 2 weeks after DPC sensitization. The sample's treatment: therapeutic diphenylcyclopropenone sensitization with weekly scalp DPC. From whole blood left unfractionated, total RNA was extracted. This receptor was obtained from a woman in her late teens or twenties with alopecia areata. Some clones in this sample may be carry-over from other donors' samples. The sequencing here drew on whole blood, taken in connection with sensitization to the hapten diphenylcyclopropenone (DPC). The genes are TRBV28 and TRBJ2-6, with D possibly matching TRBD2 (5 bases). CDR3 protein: CASSLSGTGANVLTF. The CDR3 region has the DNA TGTGCCAGCAGTTTATCGGGGACTGGGGCCAACGTCCTGACTTTC. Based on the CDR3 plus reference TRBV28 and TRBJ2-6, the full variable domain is DVKVTQSSRYLVKRTGEKVFLECVQDMDHENMFWYRQDPGLGLRLIYFSYDVKMKEKGDIPEGYSVSREKKERFSLILESASTNQTSMYLCASSLSGTGANVLTFGAGSRLTVL.